These 17 T cell receptor beta chains came from one sample sequenced in a study of blood T cell repertoires in COVID-19. Clones were read by immunoSEQ multiplex PCR, and TCRdb kept only the in-frame ones, dropping some. Of 75,000 to 80,000 clones in the sample, 88% were seen once. Sequencing used peripheral blood. The receptors were gathered from a human donor in a cohort sampled during active COVID-19.

The rearrangement joins TRBV5-1 to TRBJ1-4; 11 bases line up with TRBD1. The germline gives CDR1 SGHRS, CDR2 YFSETQ. After removal of 4 bases from V and 7 bases from J, the junction contained 12 bases not matched to a gene. The length of the CDR3 is 17 residues. The CDR3 DNA reads TGCGCCAGCAGCCTGGGCTCGGGGACAGGGGGTAGTGAAAAACTGTTTTTT. Its translation is CASSLGSGTGGSEKLFF. Looking up the rest from reference TRBV5-1 and TRBJ1-4 gives the full variable domain: KAGVTQTPRYLIKTRGQQVTLSCSPISGHRSVSWYQQTPGQGLQFLFEYFSETQRNKGNFPGRFSGRQFSNSRSEMNVSTLELGDSALYLCASSLGSGTGGSEKLFFGSGTQLSVL.

The V call is TRBV6-5, the J call TRBJ2-5; 11 bases align to TRBD1. Trimming cost V 10 bases and J 5 bases; bases outside gene matches: 12. Germline CDR1 MNHEY, CDR2 SVGAGI. The CDR3 is 15 residues long. The CDR3 protein is CAIRTGGSRAETQYF. Written as DNA, the CDR3 is TGTGCCATCAGGACAGGGGGCTCTCGGGCGGAGACCCAGTACTTC.

This clone was counted a few times. The rearrangement joins TRBV6-5 to TRBJ2-5, with TRBD2 matching 10 bases. The CDR3 sequence is 15 residues long. J was trimmed by 3 bases and V by 2 bases; bases with no gene match: 3. CDR1 MNHEY and CDR2 SVGAGI come from the germline V gene. This CDR3 is CASSYVTSGKETQYF. The CDR3 bases are TGTGCCAGCAGTTACGTAACTAGCGGGAAAGAGACCCAGTACTTC.

The V and J genes are TRBV5-1 and TRBJ2-5, with 10 bases aligning to TRBD2. Germline lookup yields CDR1 SGHRS and CDR2 YFSETQ. V lost 0 bases to trimming and J lost 1 base; unmatched junction nucleotides: 9. The CDR3 totals 18 residues. The CDR3 DNA reads TGCGCCAGCAGCTTGGGCGGGGCGCTAGCGGGAGTCCAAGAGACCCAGTACTTC. This codes for CASSLGGALAGVQETQYF.

This chain links TRBV6-7 with TRBJ1-1; 7 bases align to TRBD1. TRBV6-7 is marked as an open reading frame, function uncertain. The CDR3 covers 13 residues. After removal of 5 bases from V and 11 bases from J, the junction contained 11 bases not matched to a gene. The CDR3 sequence is CASSTLRQGRAFF. The CDR3 nucleotides read TGTGCCAGCAGTACATTGAGACAGGGAAGGGCTTTCTTT.

V gene TRBV5-1 combines with J gene TRBJ1-4, with TRBD1 matching over 10 bases. Trimming at V came to 4 bases and at J to 8 bases, leaving 8 bases not matched to a gene. This CDR3 contains 15 residues. Germline-derived CDR1 and CDR2 are SGHRS and YFSETQ. CDR3 region: CASSTPGTGEEKLFF. The CDR3 DNA follows: TGCGCCAGCAGCACCCCCGGGACAGGGGAAGAAAAACTGTTTTTT.

There are a few counts of this clone. V is TRBV6-5 and J is TRBJ1-4; D perhaps matches TRBD1 (5 bases). Trimming took 6 bases from V and 3 from J, leaving 11 bases between them. CDR3 length equals 14 residues. CDR1 and CDR2 from the germline V gene are MNHEY and SVGAGI. CDR3 nucleotide sequence: TGTGCCAGCAGGATGCAGGGTTCTAATGAAAAACTGTTTTTT. Encoded protein: CASRMQGSNEKLFF.

The V and J genes are TRBV15 and TRBJ1-5; 7 bases are a match to TRBD1. Germline trimming cut 3 bases from V and 0 bases from J; bases unmatched to any gene: 2. This CDR3 spans 15 amino acids. Germline assignment: CDR1 LNHNV and CDR2 YYDKDF (reference sequence). As DNA, the CDR3 is TGTGCCACCAGCAGGGACAGGTCTAGCAATCAGCCCCAGCATTTT. Encoded protein: CATSRDRSSNQPQHF. Full variable domain (rest looked up from reference TRBV15 and TRBJ1-5): DAMVIQNPRYQVTQFGKPVTLSCSQTLNHNVMYWYQQKSSQAPKLLFHYYDKDFNNEADTPDNFQSRRPNTSFCFLDIRSPGLGDTAMYLCATSRDRSSNQPQHFGDGTRLSIL.

CDR3 sequence: CSVVWRTDTQYF. In DNA, the CDR3 is TGCAGCGTTGTTTGGAGGACAGATACGCAGTATTTT. The rearrangement joins TRBV29-1 to TRBJ2-3, with D possibly matching TRBD2 (5 bases). The CDR3 length is 12 residues. The germline gives CDR1 SQVTM, CDR2 ANQGSEA. V shed 4 bases and J shed 3 bases, with 8 bases lying between them.

J is TRBJ2-3 and V is TRBV18, with 7 nucleotides matching TRBD2. V trimming: 3 bases; J trimming: 2 bases; junction bases outside the gene matches: 8. The CDR3 has 16 amino acids. Germline CDR1 and CDR2: KGHSH and LQKENI. DNA of the CDR3: TGTGCCAGCTCACCTCTCCTAGCGGCAAACACAGATACGCAGTATTTT. As protein: CASSPLLAANTDTQYF.

The V call is TRBV28, the J call TRBJ2-1; TRBD1 matches at 7 bases. Trimming cost V 5 bases and J 7 bases; bases outside gene matches: 8. Looked up from germline, CDR1 is MDHEN and CDR2 is SYDVKM. The CDR3 is made up of 14 amino acids. The CDR3 spells CASSVWGQSNEQFF. CDR3 DNA: TGTGCCAGCAGTGTCTGGGGACAGTCGAATGAGCAGTTCTTC.

The J gene is TRBJ1-5, the V gene TRBV18; the D is unclear. CDR3 length equals 13 residues. Trimming took 2 bases from V and 5 from J, leaving 7 bases between them. Germline V gene sequence: CDR1 KGHSH, CDR2 LQKENI. The CDR3: CASSPARDQPQHF. In DNA, the CDR3 is TGTGCCAGCTCACCAGCGCGAGATCAGCCCCAGCATTTT.

Comment on this clone: Mismatch with germline at one junction end may stem from a read error. This chain uses TRBV6-1 with TRBJ2-7, with TRBD2 identical over 7 bases. The CDR3 is 15 amino acids. The V gene's germline CDR1 is MNHNS and CDR2 SASEGT. The CDR3 here is CASSEKGGSSHEQYF. CDR3 bases: TGTGCCAGCAGTGAAAAGGGCGGGAGCTCCCACGAGCAGTACTTC.

The CDR3 region is CASSFRGGNTGELFF. CDR3 DNA: TGTGCCAGCAGCTTCCGGGGGGGTAACACCGGGGAGCTGTTTTTT. The chain uses TRBV11-2 and TRBJ2-2, with 8 bases matching TRBD2. The CDR3 has 15 residues. Germline V gives CDR1 SGHAT, CDR2 FQNNGV. V shed 3 bases, J shed 2 bases, and the junction held 2 bases outside the gene matches.

The chain couples TRBV6-1 to TRBJ1-5; D not resolved. Germline assignment: CDR1 MNHNS and CDR2 SASEGT. The CDR3 runs to 16 residues. V was trimmed by 2 bases and J by 7 bases, leaving 18 bases between them. CDR3 nucleotide sequence: TGTGCCAGCAGTGAATTCAGGACCAGCGCGGGCCAGCCCCAGCATTTT. Protein: CASSEFRTSAGQPQHF.

The chain carries TRBV3-1 (or the pseudogene TRBV3-2) and TRBJ2-1, with D possibly being TRBD2 (6 bases). The length of the CDR3 is 12 residues. Deletions cut 11 bases from V and 7 bases from J, with 15 bases between. Germline CDR1 reads LGHDT; CDR2 reads YNNKEL (reference sequence). CDR3 DNA: TGTGCCTGCTCGACGGGAGCTAATGAGCAGTTCTTC. Amino acid sequence: CACSTGANEQFF.

The chain's CDR3 is CASSAGEGEQFF. The CDR3 nucleotides read TGTGCCAGCAGCGCAGGGGAGGGAGAGCAGTTCTTC. The chain links TRBV9 to TRBJ2-1, with D perhaps TRBD2 (7 bases). There are 12 residues in the CDR3. V lost 3 bases and J lost 10, with 11 bases in between. Looked up from germline, CDR1 is SGDLS and CDR2 is YYNGEE.